These 30 T cell receptor beta chains were sequenced from one sample in a study of OX40 agonist ivuxolimab in advanced cancers. The repertoire was sequenced with immunoSEQ multiplex PCR; TCRdb's copy has only in-frame clones and lacks some. Altogether nearly 50,000 clones are present, roughly 91% being singletons, with the ten largest covering around 6.7%. Sequenced material: CD4+ or CD8+ T cells sorted from blood, taken in a trial of the OX40 agonist ivuxolimab. These receptor sequences come from an adult with an advanced solid tumor such as melanoma, head and neck, liver or kidney cancer.

CDR3 coding DNA: TGTGCCAGTAGTATGAGACCAGAGAATGAAAAACTGTTTTTT. Its translation is CASSMRPENEKLFF. The rearrangement joins TRBV19 to TRBJ1-4, with D unclear. The CDR3 consists of 14 residues. CDR1 and CDR2 from the germline V gene are LNHDA and SQIVND (reference sequence). V gave up 3 bases and J gave up 5 bases, with 10 bases separating them. Together with reference TRBV19 and TRBJ1-4, the CDR3 gives the full variable domain: DGGITQSPKYLFRKEGQNVTLSCEQNLNHDAMYWYRQDPGQGLRLIYYSQIVNDFQKGDIAEGYSVSREKKESFPLTVTSAQKNPTAFYLCASSMRPENEKLFFGSGTQLSVL.

The V and J genes are TRBV27 and TRBJ1-2; D remains unclear. V was trimmed by 2 bases and J by 8 bases, leaving 12 bases between them. The CDR3 consists of 13 residues. Germline loops: CDR1 MNHEY, CDR2 SMNVEV (reference sequence). Here the CDR3 reads CASSLGLGSGYTF. CDR3 nucleotides: TGTGCCAGCAGTTTAGGTCTCGGTTCAGGCTACACCTTC.

The gene calls are TRBV6-1 and TRBJ1-6; no clear D gene. The germline V and J ends were trimmed by 10 bases and 0 bases, with 10 bases remaining between them. This CDR3 region has 14 residues. CDR1 and CDR2 (germline): MNHNS, SASEGT. CDR3 residues: CATTLGSYNSPLHF. The DNA for the CDR3 is TGTGCCACCACACTGGGCTCCTATAATTCACCCCTCCACTTT.

This CDR3 is CASSEEGGLGNEQFF. The CDR3 bases are TGTGCCAGCAGTGAGGAAGGGGGCCTGGGGAATGAGCAGTTCTTC. The chain uses TRBV2 and TRBJ2-1; 7 bases line up with TRBD1. Per germline, CDR1 SNHLY and CDR2 FYNNEI. This CDR3 contains 15 residues. The ends lost 3 bases at V and 7 bases at J; junction bases unmatched: 9.

The chain joins TRBV4-1 to TRBJ2-1; 7 positions agree with TRBD2. The germline V gene has CDR1 MGHRA and CDR2 YSYEKL. This CDR3 comprises 17 residues. Trimming at V came to 0 bases and at J to 5 bases, leaving 10 bases not matched to a gene. CDR3 residues: CASSQERSSGVNNEQFF. The CDR3 DNA sequence: TGCGCCAGCAGCCAAGAACGGTCGAGCGGGGTCAACAATGAGCAGTTCTTC.

The chain recombines TRBV7-8 with TRBJ2-7; 8 nucleotides align to TRBD2. The CDR3 sequence is 15 residues long. The trim removed 8 bases at V and 3 bases at J, leaving 12 bases unmatched. Germline CDR1 and CDR2: SGHVS and FQNEAQ. CDR3: CASRPMVAGNYEQYF. The CDR3 DNA reads TGTGCCAGCCGCCCAATGGTAGCGGGGAACTACGAGCAGTACTTC.

The chain carries TRBV14 and TRBJ1-6; D gene ambiguous. The germline V and J ends were trimmed by 0 bases and 10 bases, with 7 bases remaining between them. The CDR3 spans 13 residues. Germline CDR1 SGHDN, CDR2 FVKESK. The CDR3, as DNA: TGTGCCAGCAGCCAAGAAGCGGAATCACCCCTCCACTTT. Protein sequence: CASSQEAESPLHF.

The chain recombines TRBV16 with TRBJ2-2; D remains ambiguous. The V gene's germline CDR1 is KGHSY and CDR2 FQNENV. V lost 0 bases to trimming and J lost 7 bases, with 6 bases between them. The length of the CDR3 is 13 residues. CDR3 residues: CASSQSIGGELFF. The DNA of the CDR3 is TGTGCCAGCAGCCAATCGATCGGCGGGGAGCTGTTTTTT. Based on the CDR3 plus reference TRBV16 and TRBJ2-2, the full variable domain is GEEVAQTPKHLVRGEGQKAKLYCAPIKGHSYVFWYQQVLKNEFKFLISFQNENVFDETGMPKERFSAKCLPNSPCSLEIQATKLEDSAVYFCASSQSIGGELFFGEGSRLTVL.

This clone occurred once. Within the sample, other DNA sequences also encode this same CDR3. The chain uses TRBV11-2 and TRBJ2-5; D assignment may be TRBD1 or TRBD2 (5 bases each). The length of the CDR3 is 14 residues. Deletions cut 1 base from V and 5 bases from J, with 11 bases between. Germline V CDR1 and CDR2: SGHAT, FQNNGV. The CDR3 nucleotides are TGTGCCAGCAGCTTAGTGGGGGAAGGGGAGACCCAGTACTTC. Its translation: CASSLVGEGETQYF.

This clone has a single count. This rearrangement joins TRBV7-8 to TRBJ2-3, with 7 bases lining up with TRBD1. Trimming removed 5 bases from V and 6 bases from J; junction bases left unmatched: 8. This CDR3 is 14 amino acids long. CDR1 SGHVS and CDR2 FQNEAQ come from the germline V gene. CDR3 residues: CASSPRQGRDTQYF. CDR3 nucleotides: TGTGCCAGCAGCCCTAGACAGGGAAGGGATACGCAGTATTTT.

V and J are TRBV10-2 and TRBJ1-6, with a weak D call TRBD1 (5 bases). Germline CDR1 WSHSY, CDR2 SAAADI. The CDR3 totals 12 residues. The V end lost 10 bases, the J end lost 6 bases, and 10 bases lay between the germline ends. The CDR3 bases are TGCGCCACCCGGGACCGTAATTCACCCCTCCACTTT. It is translated as CATRDRNSPLHF.

This sequence joins TRBV6-5 and TRBJ2-1; D might be TRBD1 (6 bases). Germline CDR1 MNHEY, CDR2 SVGAGI. The V end lost 0 bases, the J end lost 9 bases, and 12 bases lay between the germline ends. The CDR3 is 14 residues long. The DNA for the CDR3 is TGTGCCAGCAGTTACTCGAAGGCAGGGGTTGAGCAGTTCTTC. As protein: CASSYSKAGVEQFF.

V gene TRBV9 combines with J gene TRBJ2-1; 9 bases are a match to TRBD2. CDR1 is SGDLS, CDR2 YYNGEE, per germline. The CDR3 length is 14 residues. Trimming took 3 bases from V and 6 from J; bases not matched to a gene: 4. The CDR3 coding sequence is TGTGCCAGCAGCGGGACTAGCGCTATCAATGAGCAGTTCTTC. This encodes CASSGTSAINEQFF.

The rearrangement joins TRBV19 to TRBJ1-1, with D tentatively TRBD1 (5 bases). Germline V gives CDR1 LNHDA, CDR2 SQIVND (reference sequence). V lost 11 bases, J lost 0 bases, and 10 bases lay in between. The CDR3 runs to 12 residues. This CDR3 reads CASGALNTEAFF. In DNA, the CDR3 is TGTGCCTCCGGGGCCCTGAACACTGAAGCTTTCTTT.

The CDR3 coding sequence is TGTGCCAGCGGGAGGGGAGAGGGGATGAACACTGAAGCTTTCTTT. Translation: CASGRGEGMNTEAFF. The chain couples TRBV2 to TRBJ1-1; possible D gene TRBD1, 5 bases. Per germline, CDR1 SNHLY and CDR2 FYNNEI. CDR3 length equals 15 residues. Trimming left V 8 bases short and J 0 bases short, with 16 bases between.

The genes are TRBV27 and TRBJ2-7, with 9 bases matching TRBD1. The CDR3 sequence is 13 residues long. The V gene end was trimmed by 3 bases and the J gene end by 5 bases; junction bases not matched to a gene: 2. CDR1 and CDR2 from the germline V gene are MNHEY and SMNVEV (reference sequence). CDR3 protein: CASSLWTGDEQYF. DNA of the CDR3: TGTGCCAGCAGTTTGTGGACAGGGGACGAGCAGTACTTC.

J is TRBJ2-7 and V is TRBV5-1, with no clear D. The ends were cut back, 5 bases at V and 6 bases at J, with 24 bases in the middle. CDR1 is SGHRS and CDR2 is YFSETQ in the germline V gene. The CDR3 has 16 residues. CDR3 in DNA: TGCGCCAGCAGTGATTGGGTAAGGCAGATCGGTGGCGAGCAGTACTTC. Protein product: CASSDWVRQIGGEQYF. Combining the CDR3 with reference TRBV5-1 and TRBJ2-7 gives the whole variable domain KAGVTQTPRYLIKTRGQQVTLSCSPISGHRSVSWYQQTPGQGLQFLFEYFSETQRNKGNFPGRFSGRQFSNSRSEMNVSTLELGDSALYLCASSDWVRQIGGEQYFGPGTRLTVT.

V and J are TRBV6-5 and TRBJ2-1, with a possible D match to TRBD2 (6 bases). Deletions cut 5 bases from V and 5 bases from J, with 13 bases between. There are 14 residues in the CDR3. The germline V gene encodes CDR1 MNHEY and CDR2 SVGAGI. In DNA, the CDR3 is TGTGCCAGCAGTGAGACTAGACTCGACAATGAGCAGTTCTTC. It yields the protein CASSETRLDNEQFF.

This chain uses TRBV13 with TRBJ1-2; tentatively, D is TRBD1 (5 bases). The germline V and J ends were trimmed by 0 bases and 4 bases, with 15 bases remaining between them. Per germline, CDR1 PRHDT and CDR2 FYEKMQ (reference sequence). The CDR3 spans 16 residues. The CDR3 protein is CASSLGPVERGYGYTF. The CDR3 region has the DNA TGTGCCAGCAGCTTAGGCCCCGTCGAAAGGGGCTATGGCTACACCTTC.

In DNA form, the CDR3 reads TGTGCCAGCACCGTAGGGAACACTGAAGCTTTCTTT. Its translation: CASTVGNTEAFF. The chain links TRBV6-1 to TRBJ1-1; D is undetermined. Germline CDR1 is MNHNS and CDR2 is SASEGT. The ends were cut back, 7 bases at V and 1 base at J, with 7 bases in the middle. This CDR3 spans 12 amino acids.

CDR3 loop: CASSLAGQSTDTQYF. The CDR3 nucleotides are TGCGCCAGCAGCTTGGCGGGGCAGAGCACAGATACGCAGTATTTT. The chain has TRBV5-1 and TRBJ2-3; D might be TRBD1 or TRBD2, each matching 5 bases. The germline V and J ends were trimmed by 0 bases and 0 bases, with 8 bases remaining between them. The CDR3 is 15 amino acids. Germline V lookup: CDR1 SGHRS, CDR2 YFSETQ.

The chain couples TRBV7-2 to TRBJ1-1; D is unclear. CDR3 length: 16 amino acids. CDR1 is SGHTA and CDR2 is FQGNSA in the germline V gene. The ends were cut back, 2 bases at V and 6 bases at J, with 19 bases in the middle. The DNA of the CDR3 is TGTGCCAGCAGCTTATCTCGTCCTTTTGGCTTACCTGAAGCTTTCTTT. It yields the protein CASSLSRPFGLPEAFF. Looking up the rest from reference TRBV7-2 and TRBJ1-1 gives the full variable domain: GAGVSQSPSNKVTEKGKDVELRCDPISGHTALYWYRQSLGQGLEFLIYFQGNSAPDKSGLPSDRFSAERTGGSVSTLTIQRTQQEDSAVYLCASSLSRPFGLPEAFFGQGTRLTVV.

This chain uses TRBV19 with TRBJ1-1; 7 bases match TRBD1. V shed 7 bases and J 1 base; nucleotides not matched to a gene: 9. CDR3 length: 15 amino acids. Germline CDR1 and CDR2: LNHDA and SQIVND (reference sequence). The CDR3: CASTGGRGPNTEAFF. The CDR3 nucleotides are TGTGCCAGTACAGGGGGGAGGGGACCGAACACTGAAGCTTTCTTT.

The chain links TRBV2 to TRBJ1-1; D perhaps matches TRBD1 (5 bases). V lost 1 base, J lost 6 bases, and 18 bases lay in between. The CDR3 contains 16 residues. The germline V gene has CDR1 SNHLY and CDR2 FYNNEI. The CDR3 DNA is TGTGCCAGCAGTGAAGGTGGCGAGCCCACAGGCCCTGAAGCTTTCTTT. As protein: CASSEGGEPTGPEAFF.

The chain carries TRBV29-1 and TRBJ1-2; D is undetermined. V was trimmed by 1 base and J by 5 bases, leaving 8 bases between them. This CDR3 spans 12 amino acids. CDR1 is SQVTM, CDR2 ANQGSEA, per germline. The CDR3 loop is CSVEVGVYGYTF. In DNA form, the CDR3 reads TGCAGCGTTGAAGTTGGGGTTTATGGCTACACCTTC. The variable domain in full, with the rest retrieved from reference TRBV29-1 and TRBJ1-2, is SAVISQKPSRDICQRGTSLTIQCQVDSQVTMMFWYRQQPGQSLTLIATANQGSEATYESGFVIDKFPISRPNLTFSTLTVSNMSPEDSSIYLCSVEVGVYGYTFGSGTRLTVV.

This chain connects TRBV28 to TRBJ1-5; D uncertain. Between the trimmed V and J ends, which lost 2 bases and 3 bases, there was a span of 5 bases. CDR1 and CDR2 from the germline V gene are MDHEN and SYDVKM. The CDR3 is made up of 13 amino acids. CDR3 in amino acids: CASSLTANQPQHF. The CDR3 DNA reads as TGTGCCAGCAGTTTAACCGCCAATCAGCCCCAGCATTTT.

Note on this clone: This sample includes further DNA sequences coding for the same CDR3. The genes are TRBV18 and TRBJ1-4; the match to TRBD1 covers 10 bases. CDR3 size: 14 residues. With 3 bases clipped from V and 6 bases from J, the junction kept 1 base outside the gene matches. Germline CDR1 reads KGHSH; CDR2 reads LQKENI. CDR3 sequence (DNA): TGTGCCAGCTCACCGGGACAGGGGTATGAAAAACTGTTTTTT. This gives the protein CASSPGQGYEKLFF.

The rearrangement links TRBV13 to TRBJ1-1; D call uncertain. The CDR3 covers 15 residues. V was pared by 3 bases and J by 3 bases, with 14 bases between. Germline CDR1 reads PRHDT; CDR2 reads FYEKMQ (reference sequence). DNA of the CDR3: TGTGCCAGCAGCTTTAGTTTGCTGAGGGACACTGAAGCTTTCTTT. Its translation: CASSFSLLRDTEAFF.

The chain is built from TRBV6-6 and TRBJ1-2; D is unclear. The germline V gene encodes CDR1 MNHNY and CDR2 SVGAGI (reference sequence). The V end lost 6 bases, the J end lost 3 bases, and 11 bases lay between the germline ends. The CDR3 loop spans 13 amino acids. CDR3 in DNA: TGTGCCAGCAGAATGGGAATTGACTATGGCTACACCTTC. This codes for CASRMGIDYGYTF.

The chain combines TRBV6-5 with TRBJ2-3; D is perhaps TRBD1 (5 bases). Looked up from germline, CDR1 is MNHEY and CDR2 is SVGAGI. Trimming left V 0 bases short and J 2 bases short, with 9 bases between. The CDR3 sequence is 15 residues long. The CDR3 protein is CASSYSGQVTDTQYF. The DNA of the CDR3 is TGTGCCAGCAGTTACTCGGGGCAGGTCACAGATACGCAGTATTTT.